Detailed here is one T cell receptor beta chain. Its cognate antigen is unknown. This entry is derived from a study of graft-versus-host responses after intestinal transplantation. About the study: Once they had received anti-thymocyte globulin induction, all recipients took tacrolimus and steroids for around 3 years.

This table comes from immunoSEQ multiplex PCR, and its TCRdb copy is limited to in-frame clones, with some not included. The sample contains about 8,900 clones, approximately 64% of which appear only once. Trimming shortened V by 3 bases and J by 1 base, and 12 bases separated the two germline ends. The CDR3 has 16 amino acids. CDR1 is SGHTA and CDR2 is FQGNSA in the germline V gene. Study results and limitations: Among recipient marrow samples, GvH clones were found; some appeared first in ileum or blood. Elevated graft-versus-host to host-versus-graft clonal ratios in allografts were recorded for patients with graft-donor T cell macrochimerism.

Graft-derived tissue was subjected to processing to liberate intraepithelial and lamina propria lymphocytes. This specimen consisted of ileum tissue, obtained approximately 450 days after transplant. This TCR came from a human patient who received an intestinal transplant, so some T cells may come from the graft donor. This chain joins TRBV7-2 and TRBJ2-2, with D possibly TRBD2 on 5 matching bases. DNA of the CDR3: TGTGCCAGCAGCTTGGGTGTCCGGGGGAACACCGGGGAGCTGTTTTTT. It encodes CASSLGVRGNTGELFF.